The clone carrying this T cell receptor beta chain was detected once. This sample is part of a study of shared T cell receptors in the human thymus. Here immunoSEQ multiplex PCR was the method, and the copy in TCRdb shows in-frame clones only, minus some. The sample lists 700,000 or so clones; around 85% were seen once. Germline CDR1 is SGHRS and CDR2 is YFSETQ. CDR3 length: 14 amino acids. V lost 1 base and J lost 3, with 11 bases in between. Separately, the same data were catalogued under a study of human thymus T cells.

Source material: thymocytes. The chain links TRBV5-1 to TRBJ2-7; no clear D. This TCR was sampled from a girl under two years old with a congenital heart defect. Here the CDR3 DNA reads TGCGCCAGCAGCTTGAGAGGCAAAAGCTACGAGCAGTACTTC. Its protein product is CASSLRGKSYEQYF.